This T cell receptor beta chain was found in a study of blood T cell repertoires in COVID-19. Study information: Recovery meant two consecutive negative NP/OP PCR tests, professional clearance, or resolved symptoms. T cells, B-cell-depleted T cells, or PBMCs supplied cDNA or gDNA.

Only one count was recorded for this clone. Original methodology: Amplification from reference gene primers served as the basis for estimated nucleated cell counts. Only in-frame clones appear in the TCRdb table, and some are missing; sequencing was by immunoSEQ multiplex PCR. The V and J calls and the clone size are those of that table, but D and trimming were determined from the DNA. In the table there are a few hundred thousand clones, more than 70% of which are singletons. In assigning cohorts, the study relied on participant-reported clinical history. V gave up 1 base and J gave up 7 bases, with 8 bases separating them. The germline V gene encodes CDR1 SGHDT and CDR2 YYEEEE. The CDR3 extends over 13 amino acids.

This sequence was found in a man aged 40-49 years in a cohort exposed to, infected with or recovered from COVID-19 (not recorded which). The sample was PBMCs or T cells enriched from blood (not recorded which). The chain links TRBV5-6 to TRBJ2-2; weak D call: TRBD2 (5 bases). The CDR3: CASSLSGGGELFF. The CDR3 bases are TGTGCCAGCAGCTTGAGCGGTGGCGGGGAGCTGTTTTTT.